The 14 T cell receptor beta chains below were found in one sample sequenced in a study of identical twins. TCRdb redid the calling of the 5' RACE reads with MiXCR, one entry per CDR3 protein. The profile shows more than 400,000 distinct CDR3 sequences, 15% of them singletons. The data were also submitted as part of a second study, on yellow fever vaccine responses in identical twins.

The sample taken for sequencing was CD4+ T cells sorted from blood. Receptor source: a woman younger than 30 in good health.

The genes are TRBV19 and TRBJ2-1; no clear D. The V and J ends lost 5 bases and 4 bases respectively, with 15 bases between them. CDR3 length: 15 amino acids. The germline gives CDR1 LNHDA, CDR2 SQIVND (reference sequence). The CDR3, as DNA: TGTGCCAGTAGTGCCCACTGGGTAAAGTACAATGAGCAGTTCTTC. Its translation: CASSAHWVKYNEQFF.

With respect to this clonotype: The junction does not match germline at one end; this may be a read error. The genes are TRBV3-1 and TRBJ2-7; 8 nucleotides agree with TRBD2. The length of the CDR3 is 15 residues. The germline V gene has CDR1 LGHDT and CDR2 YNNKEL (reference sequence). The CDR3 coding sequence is TGTGCCACCAGCCAAGGTCTAGCGGGCCTCTACGAGCAGTACTTC. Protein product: CATSQGLAGLYEQYF.

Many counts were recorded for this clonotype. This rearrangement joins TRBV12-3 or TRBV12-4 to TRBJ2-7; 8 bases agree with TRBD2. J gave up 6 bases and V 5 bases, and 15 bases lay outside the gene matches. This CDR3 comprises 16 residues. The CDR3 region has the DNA TGTGCCAGCAGTCCCCGGAGTAGCGGGATCTGGGTCGAGCAGTACTTC. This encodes CASSPRSSGIWVEQYF.

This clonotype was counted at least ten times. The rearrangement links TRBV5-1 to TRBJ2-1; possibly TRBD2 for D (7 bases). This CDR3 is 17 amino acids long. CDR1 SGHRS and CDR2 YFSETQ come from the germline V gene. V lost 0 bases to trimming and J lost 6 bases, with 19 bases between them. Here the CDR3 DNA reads TGCGCCAGCAGCTTGGGAGGGGGACTAAGGGGATCCAATGAGCAGTTCTTC. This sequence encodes CASSLGGGLRGSNEQFF.

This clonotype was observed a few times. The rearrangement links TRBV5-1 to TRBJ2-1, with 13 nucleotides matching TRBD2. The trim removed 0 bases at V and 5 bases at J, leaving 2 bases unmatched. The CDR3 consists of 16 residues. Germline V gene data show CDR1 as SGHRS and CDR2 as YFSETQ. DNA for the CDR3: TGCGCCAGCAGCTTGGCCGGGACTAGCGGGAACAATGAGCAGTTCTTC. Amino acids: CASSLAGTSGNNEQFF.

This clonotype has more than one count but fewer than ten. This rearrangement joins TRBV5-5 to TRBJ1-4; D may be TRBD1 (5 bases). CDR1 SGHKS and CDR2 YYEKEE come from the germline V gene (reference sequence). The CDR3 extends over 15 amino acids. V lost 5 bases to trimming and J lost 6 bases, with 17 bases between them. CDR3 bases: TGTGCCAGCAGGCAAACCGGGACTGACTATGAAAAACTGTTTTTT. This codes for CASRQTGTDYEKLFF. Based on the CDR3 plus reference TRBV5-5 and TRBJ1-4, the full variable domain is DAGVTQSPTHLIKTRGQQVTLRCSPISGHKSVSWYQQVLGQGPQFIFQYYEKEERGRGNFPDRFSARQFPNYSSELNVNALLLGDSALYLCASRQTGTDYEKLFFGSGTQLSVL.

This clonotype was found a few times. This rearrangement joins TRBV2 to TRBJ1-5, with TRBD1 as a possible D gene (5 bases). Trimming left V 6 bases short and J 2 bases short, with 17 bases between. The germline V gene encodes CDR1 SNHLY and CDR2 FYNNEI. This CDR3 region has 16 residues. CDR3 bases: TGTGCCAGCAGAGACAGTAACGTAAACGGCAATCAGCCCCAGCATTTT. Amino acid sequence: CASRDSNVNGNQPQHF.

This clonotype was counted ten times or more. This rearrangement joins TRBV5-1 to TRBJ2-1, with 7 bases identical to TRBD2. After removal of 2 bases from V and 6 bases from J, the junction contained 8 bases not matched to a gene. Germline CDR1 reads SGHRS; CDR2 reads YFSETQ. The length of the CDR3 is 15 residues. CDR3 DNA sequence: TGCGCCAGCAGCTTAGATCGGGGGGAGGTCAATGAGCAGTTCTTC. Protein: CASSLDRGEVNEQFF.

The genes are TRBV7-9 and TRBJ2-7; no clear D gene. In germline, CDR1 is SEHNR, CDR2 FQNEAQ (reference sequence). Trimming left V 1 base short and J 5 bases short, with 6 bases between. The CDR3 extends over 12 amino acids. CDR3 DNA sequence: TGTGCCAGCAGCTTAGTCCTCCACGAGCAGTACTTC. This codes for CASSLVLHEQYF.

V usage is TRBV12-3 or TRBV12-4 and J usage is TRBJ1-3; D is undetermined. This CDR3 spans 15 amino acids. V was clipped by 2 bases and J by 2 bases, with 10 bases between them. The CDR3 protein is CASSLLVRAGNTIYF. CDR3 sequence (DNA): TGTGCCAGCAGTTTACTTGTAAGGGCTGGAAACACCATATATTTT.

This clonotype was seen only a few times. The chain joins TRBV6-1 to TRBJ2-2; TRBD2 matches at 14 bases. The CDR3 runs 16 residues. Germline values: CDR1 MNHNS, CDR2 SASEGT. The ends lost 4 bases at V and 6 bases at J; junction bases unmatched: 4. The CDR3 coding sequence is TGTGCCAGCAGTGCTCCGGGACTAGCGGGAGCCGGGGAGCTGTTTTTT. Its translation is CASSAPGLAGAGELFF.

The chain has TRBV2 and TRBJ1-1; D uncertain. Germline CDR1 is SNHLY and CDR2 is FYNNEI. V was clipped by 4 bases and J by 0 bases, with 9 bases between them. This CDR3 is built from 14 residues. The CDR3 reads CASSGPGMNTEAFF. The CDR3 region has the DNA TGTGCCAGCAGTGGACCTGGGATGAACACTGAAGCTTTCTTT.

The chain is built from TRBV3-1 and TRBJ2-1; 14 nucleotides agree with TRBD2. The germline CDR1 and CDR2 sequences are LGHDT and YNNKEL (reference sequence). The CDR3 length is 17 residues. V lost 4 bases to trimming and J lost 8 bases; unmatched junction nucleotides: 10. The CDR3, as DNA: TGTGCCAGCAGCCCGACCAGACTAGCGGGGGGGCTTTATGAGCAGTTCTTC. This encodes CASSPTRLAGGLYEQFF.

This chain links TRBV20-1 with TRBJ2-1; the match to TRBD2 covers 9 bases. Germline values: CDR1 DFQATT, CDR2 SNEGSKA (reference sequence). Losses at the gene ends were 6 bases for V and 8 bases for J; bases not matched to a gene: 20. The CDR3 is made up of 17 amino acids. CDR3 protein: CSASALGGRALIDEQFF. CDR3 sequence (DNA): TGCAGTGCCTCCGCCCTGGGCGGGAGGGCCTTAATCGATGAGCAGTTCTTC.